These T cell receptor beta chains were read from a single sample in a study of technical replicates of blood from a handful of donors. Method: immunoSEQ multiplex PCR; TCRdb's copy keeps in-frame clones and lacks some. The sample gives about 83,000 clones, around 94% of which show up once; about 0.23% is in the top ten. Sequenced: T cells isolated from PBMCs. The receptors shown here come from a human donor in good health. CDR3s include the opening cysteine and the closing phenylalanine or tryptophan. The order of the fields is D gene, J gene, V gene, clone size, CDR3 protein, CDR3 DNA. D genes are given only for firm matches. The size field is filled for only some rows; it gives once, few, many or a size class.

D: .
J: TRBJ2-2
V: TRBV4-1
size: .
CDR3: CASSTFYGTGNTGELFF
DNA: TGCGCCAGCAGCACGTTCTACGGAACGGGGAACACCGGGGAGCTGTTTTTT

D: .
J: TRBJ1-5
V: TRBV19
size: .
CDR3: CASSTTLNQPQHF
DNA: TGTGCCAGTAGTACGACACTTAATCAGCCCCAGCATTTT

D: TRBD1
J: TRBJ1-2
V: TRBV11-3
size: .
CDR3: CASSLAQGAVSYGYTF
DNA: TGTGCCAGCAGCTTAGCCCAGGGGGCAGTCAGCTATGGCTACACCTTC

D: TRBD1
J: TRBJ2-7
V: TRBV11-2
size: once
CDR3: CASSSTTGGSREQYF
DNA: TGTGCCAGCAGCTCCACGACAGGGGGCTCGCGGGAGCAGTACTTC

D: .
J: TRBJ1-2
V: TRBV5-1
size: .
CDR3: CASSRQPTNYGYTF
DNA: TGCGCCAGCAGCCGACAGCCCACTAACTATGGCTACACCTTC

D: .
J: TRBJ1-1
V: TRBV7-9
size: .
CDR3: CASTSTSTEAFF
DNA: TGTGCCAGCACATCAACAAGCACTGAAGCTTTCTTT

D: TRBD1
J: TRBJ2-2
V: TRBV29-1
size: .
CDR3: CSVITGGDTGELFF
DNA: TGCAGCGTTATTACAGGGGGTGACACCGGGGAGCTGTTTTTT

D: TRBD2
J: TRBJ2-1
V: TRBV7-8
size: .
CDR3: CASSPLADLAGGPYNEQFF
DNA: TGTGCCAGCAGCCCTTTAGCCGATTTAGCGGGGGGTCCATACAATGAGCAGTTCTTC

D: TRBD1
J: TRBJ2-2
V: TRBV5-6
size: .
CDR3: CASSFDRGYTGELFF
DNA: TGTGCCAGCAGCTTTGACAGGGGATACACCGGGGAGCTGTTTTTT

D: TRBD2
J: TRBJ2-2
V: TRBV29-1
size: .
CDR3: CSALAGGYNTGELFF
DNA: TGCAGCGCTTTAGCGGGAGGATACAACACCGGGGAGCTGTTTTTT

D: .
J: TRBJ1-2
V: TRBV7-9
size: .
CDR3: CASSLYRNYGYTF
DNA: TGTGCCAGCAGCCTATACAGAAACTATGGCTACACCTTC